This passage covers 29 T cell receptor beta chains from one sample sequenced in a study of OX40 agonist ivuxolimab in advanced cancers. TCRdb keeps only in-frame clones here, not all; method: immunoSEQ multiplex PCR. The sample yields some 60,000 clones, about 88% seen once. The sequenced sample was CD4+ or CD8+ T cells sorted from blood, obtained in a trial of the OX40 agonist ivuxolimab. All receptors come from an adult with an advanced solid tumor such as melanoma, head and neck, liver or kidney cancer.

The rearrangement links TRBV6-5 to TRBJ2-7; no clear D gene. The CDR3 has 13 amino acids. The ends were cut back, 5 bases at V and 1 base at J, with 9 bases in the middle. In germline, CDR1 is MNHEY, CDR2 SVGAGI. The CDR3 DNA is TGTGCCAGCAGTGTGACGGTTTCCTACGAGCAGTACTTC. It codes for CASSVTVSYEQYF.

The genes are TRBV18 and TRBJ2-2; TRBD1 agrees at 7 bases. This CDR3 is 14 amino acids long. The V segment lost 5 bases and the J segment 10 bases; nucleotides outside the gene matches: 10. CDR1 KGHSH and CDR2 LQKENI come from the germline V gene. Here the CDR3 reads CASSTTGDPEELFF. CDR3 nucleotide sequence: TGTGCCAGCTCAACCACAGGGGACCCTGAGGAGCTGTTTTTT.

The chain carries TRBV7-8 and TRBJ1-6; no clear D gene. Trimming removed 1 base at V and 9 bases at J, with 10 bases between. This CDR3 has 14 residues. Germline CDR1 is SGHVS and CDR2 is FQNEAQ. CDR3 protein: CASSLDDPGSPLHF. DNA of the CDR3: TGTGCCAGCAGCTTAGACGATCCGGGTTCACCCCTCCACTTT.

CDR3 loop: CAIRVGYNEQFF. The CDR3 coding sequence is TGTGCCATCAGGGTGGGGTACAATGAGCAGTTCTTC. This chain connects TRBV10-3 to TRBJ2-1, with unresolved D. The CDR3 has 12 amino acids. V gave up 6 bases and J gave up 4 bases, with 7 bases separating them. Per the germline V gene, CDR1 is ENHRY and CDR2 is SYGVKD.

Only a few counts were recorded for this clone. The rearrangement links TRBV7-3 to TRBJ1-6; possibly TRBD1 for D (6 bases). Germline-derived CDR1 and CDR2 are SGHTA and FQGTGA. Trimming pared 4 bases from V and 10 bases from J, leaving 14 bases between. The CDR3 has 14 residues. The CDR3, as DNA: TGTGCCAGCAGCTACCAGGGGCGTGGATCACCCCTCCACTTT. This sequence encodes CASSYQGRGSPLHF.

This chain links TRBV19 with TRBJ1-5; 8 bases are a match to TRBD1. Germline V gives CDR1 LNHDA, CDR2 SQIVND (reference sequence). V lost 7 bases and J lost 1; bases outside the gene matches: 9. The CDR3 has 16 residues. CDR3 bases: TGTGCCAGTATCGGACAGGGCGAGGGGAGCAATCAGCCCCAGCATTTT. Protein: CASIGQGEGSNQPQHF.

The gene calls are TRBV7-2 and TRBJ1-3; D ambiguous. V was cut by 0 bases and J by 4 bases, with 13 bases left in between. Germline V gene lookup returns CDR1 SGHTA and CDR2 FQGNSA. This CDR3 is built from 16 residues. The chain's CDR3 is CASSLASGVSGNTIYF. Written as DNA, the CDR3 is TGTGCCAGCAGCTTAGCGAGCGGGGTATCCGGAAACACCATATATTTT.

The V and J genes are TRBV11-3 and TRBJ2-1, with TRBD2 identical over 9 bases. Germline CDR1 and CDR2: SGHNT and YENEEA. The CDR3 extends over 15 amino acids. With 5 bases clipped from V and 9 bases from J, the junction kept 11 bases outside the gene matches. The DNA of the CDR3 is TGTGCCAGCAGCCCCGGGACTAGCACGCGAGGTGAGCAGTTCTTC. This translates into CASSPGTSTRGEQFF.

The chain recombines TRBV11-2 with TRBJ2-1; D is uncertain. Germline V lookup: CDR1 SGHAT, CDR2 FQNNGV. CDR3 size: 15 residues. V was pared by 4 bases and J by 1 base, with 11 bases between. In nucleotides, the CDR3 is TGTGCCAGCAGCTCCACGACATTTTCCTACAATGAGCAGTTCTTC. Amino acid sequence: CASSSTTFSYNEQFF. Drawing the rest from reference TRBV11-2 and TRBJ2-1, the complete variable domain is EAGVAQSPRYKIIEKRQSVAFWCNPISGHATLYWYQQILGQGPKLLIQFQNNGVVDDSQLPKDRFSAERLKGVDSTLKIQPAKLEDSAVYLCASSSTTFSYNEQFFGPGTRLTVL.

Comment on this clone: At one of its ends the junction is not consistent with the germline gene, which may arise from a read error. The J gene is TRBJ1-6, the V gene TRBV6-1; 7 nucleotides match TRBD1. The CDR3 runs to 13 residues. The germline V gene encodes CDR1 MNHNS and CDR2 SASEGT. The CDR3 nucleotides are TGTGCCATCAGGGACAGAAATAATTCGCCCCTCCACTTT. As protein: CAIRDRNNSPLHF.

As to this clone: The junction shows a germline mismatch at one end, possibly a read error. V is TRBV7-3 and J is TRBJ1-2, with D possibly being TRBD1 (5 bases). CDR3 length equals 16 residues. Germline CDR1 reads SGHTA; CDR2 reads FQGTGA. CDR3 bases: TGTGCCAGCAGCCCGGCGGGCGGGGCGGGCGGCTATAGCTACACCTTC. It codes for CASSPAGGAGGYSYTF.

The gene calls are TRBV5-6 and TRBJ2-1, with TRBD2 as a possible D gene (5 bases). Germline V CDR1 and CDR2: SGHDT, YYEEEE. There are 12 residues in the CDR3. Trimming removed 4 bases from V and 6 bases from J, with 8 bases in between. Here the CDR3 reads CASSLGVNEQFF. CDR3 sequence (DNA): TGTGCCAGCAGCCTCGGGGTCAATGAGCAGTTCTTC.

This clone was observed a few times. V gene TRBV5-1 combines with J gene TRBJ1-4; D may be TRBD1 (6 bases). The CDR3 loop spans 17 amino acids. Germline lookup yields CDR1 SGHRS and CDR2 YFSETQ. Trimming took 0 bases from V and 8 from J, leaving 20 bases between them. The CDR3, as DNA: TGCGCCAGCAGCTTGGGACAGGAGATTCATGCCCGGGAAAAACTGTTTTTT. Its protein product is CASSLGQEIHAREKLFF. Full variable domain (outside the CDR3, taken from reference TRBV5-1 and TRBJ1-4): KAGVTQTPRYLIKTRGQQVTLSCSPISGHRSVSWYQQTPGQGLQFLFEYFSETQRNKGNFPGRFSGRQFSNSRSEMNVSTLELGDSALYLCASSLGQEIHAREKLFFGSGTQLSVL.

The rearrangement links TRBV7-9 to TRBJ1-4, with 10 bases fitting TRBD1. The length of the CDR3 is 14 residues. Per germline, CDR1 SEHNR and CDR2 FQNEAQ (reference sequence). V was pared by 7 bases and J by 4 bases, with 3 bases of the junction left unmatched. The CDR3 bases are TGTGCCAGCACCAGGGACAGGGGTAATGAAAAACTGTTTTTT. Its translation is CASTRDRGNEKLFF.

The chain has TRBV30 and TRBJ1-1, with TRBD1 identical over 8 bases. CDR3 length equals 17 residues. Germline lookup yields CDR1 GTSNPN and CDR2 SVGIG (reference sequence). V lost 7 bases, J lost 3 bases, and 19 bases stayed unmatched. CDR3 residues: CALIPKQGELGYTEAFF. In DNA form, the CDR3 reads TGTGCCTTAATCCCTAAACAGGGGGAATTGGGTTACACTGAAGCTTTCTTT.

As for this clone: Other DNA sequences within the sample encode an identical CDR3. The V gene is TRBV27, the J gene TRBJ2-7, with TRBD1 as a possible D gene (6 bases). Germline V gene sequence: CDR1 MNHEY, CDR2 SMNVEV (reference sequence). Trimming left V 5 bases short and J 4 bases short, with 9 bases between. This CDR3 comprises 12 residues. The CDR3 spells CASSGQGYEQYF. The CDR3 region has the DNA TGTGCCAGCAGTGGGCAGGGGTACGAGCAGTACTTC.

The gene calls are TRBV7-2 and TRBJ1-1; unclear D gene. Between the trimmed V and J ends, which lost 2 bases and 3 bases, there was a span of 13 bases. Per germline, CDR1 SGHTA and CDR2 FQGNSA. This CDR3 region has 15 residues. CDR3 sequence: CASSLLSVRDTEAFF. The CDR3 bases are TGTGCCAGCAGCTTATTGTCGGTTCGAGACACTGAAGCTTTCTTT. The whole variable domain, filled in from reference TRBV7-2 and TRBJ1-1, reads GAGVSQSPSNKVTEKGKDVELRCDPISGHTALYWYRQSLGQGLEFLIYFQGNSAPDKSGLPSDRFSAERTGGSVSTLTIQRTQQEDSAVYLCASSLLSVRDTEAFFGQGTRLTVV.

The chain recombines TRBV7-6 with TRBJ1-1, with TRBD1 as a possible D gene (5 bases). The V gene's germline CDR1 is SGHVS and CDR2 FNYEAQ. V was pared by 1 base and J by 8 bases, with 11 bases between. CDR3 length: 13 amino acids. The chain's CDR3 is CASSLGQNREAFF. The CDR3 region has the DNA TGTGCCAGCAGCTTAGGACAGAACCGCGAAGCTTTCTTT.

This clone was observed a single time. The chain combines TRBV6-6 with TRBJ2-1; unclear D gene. V lost 2 bases, J lost 8 bases, and 10 bases lay in between. The CDR3 loop spans 13 amino acids. Germline assignment: CDR1 MNHNY and CDR2 SVGAGI (reference sequence). The CDR3, as DNA: TGTGCCAGCAGTTACCGGGCGAATTATGAGCAGTTCTTC. It codes for CASSYRANYEQFF.

The chain links TRBV20-1 to TRBJ1-2; D is unresolved. V lost 5 bases to trimming and J lost 6 bases, with 4 bases between them. CDR3 length equals 9 residues. The germline V gene encodes CDR1 DFQATT and CDR2 SNEGSKA (reference sequence). CDR3 sequence: CSAADGYTF. For the CDR3, the DNA is TGCAGTGCTGCTGATGGCTACACCTTC.

The table lists this clone with a few counts. The chain is built from TRBV19 and TRBJ2-6; maybe TRBD2 (5 bases). V was shortened by 5 bases and J by 6 bases, with 14 bases between the two germline ends. Germline CDR1 LNHDA, CDR2 SQIVND (reference sequence). This CDR3 spans 15 amino acids. The CDR3 coding sequence is TGTGCCAGTAGTTCCGGGCTGGGAGTGGCCAACGTCCTGACTTTC. Its protein is CASSSGLGVANVLTF. The complete variable domain, with remaining parts taken from reference TRBV19 and TRBJ2-6, reads DGGITQSPKYLFRKEGQNVTLSCEQNLNHDAMYWYRQDPGQGLRLIYYSQIVNDFQKGDIAEGYSVSREKKESFPLTVTSAQKNPTAFYLCASSSGLGVANVLTFGAGSRLTVL.

CDR3 coding DNA: TGCAGCGCCCAAACCCTCCTGATGAACACTGAAGCTTTCTTT. It encodes CSAQTLLMNTEAFF. V usage is TRBV29-1 and J usage is TRBJ1-1; no clear D gene. CDR3 length equals 14 residues. V was trimmed by 7 bases and J by 0 bases, leaving 15 bases between them. In germline, CDR1 is SQVTM, CDR2 ANQGSEA.

This chain uses TRBV18 with TRBJ2-7, with D possibly TRBD2 on 6 matching bases. V lost 3 bases and J 3 bases, leaving 9 bases between the germline ends. This CDR3 is 13 amino acids long. Germline CDR1 and CDR2: KGHSH and LQKENI. The CDR3 DNA reads as TGTGCCAGCTCACCGGGACTTGACTACGAGCAGTACTTC. Amino acid sequence: CASSPGLDYEQYF.

The V gene is TRBV19, the J gene TRBJ1-4, with 8 positions matching TRBD1. CDR3 length: 15 residues. Germline V gene data show CDR1 as LNHDA and CDR2 as SQIVND (reference sequence). The trim removed 10 bases at V and 0 bases at J, leaving 7 bases unmatched. The CDR3 DNA reads as TGTGCCACTCGGGACAGGCTTGCAACTAATGAAAAACTGTTTTTT. Translating gives CATRDRLATNEKLFF. The whole variable domain, remainder taken from reference TRBV19 and TRBJ1-4, is DGGITQSPKYLFRKEGQNVTLSCEQNLNHDAMYWYRQDPGQGLRLIYYSQIVNDFQKGDIAEGYSVSREKKESFPLTVTSAQKNPTAFYLCATRDRLATNEKLFFGSGTQLSVL.

The CDR3 region has the DNA TGTGCCAGCAGTTTCACCTACAATGAGCAGTTCTTC. Protein sequence: CASSFTYNEQFF. The chain joins TRBV28 to TRBJ2-1; no clear D gene. Germline V CDR1 and CDR2: MDHEN, SYDVKM. The CDR3 is 12 residues long. V was pared by 3 bases and J by 2 bases, with 2 bases between.

The rearrangement joins TRBV6-1 to TRBJ1-6, with D hard to call. Trimming took 1 base from V and 9 from J, leaving 10 bases between them. The CDR3 totals 14 residues. Germline CDR1 is MNHNS and CDR2 is SASEGT. In nucleotides, the CDR3 is TGTGCCAGCAGTGAAGGGGAGTTCCTTTCACCCCTCCACTTT. Translating it yields CASSEGEFLSPLHF.

The chain couples TRBV5-8 to TRBJ2-3; tentatively, D is TRBD2 (7 bases). The CDR3 has 15 residues. Germline assignment: CDR1 SGHTS and CDR2 YDEGEE. V lost 3 bases to trimming and J lost 13 bases, with 24 bases between them. The CDR3 spells CASSSYEGGGREEYF. The CDR3 region has the DNA TGTGCCAGCAGCTCCTATGAGGGAGGGGGGCGAGAGGAGTATTTT.

The rearrangement joins TRBV5-4 to TRBJ2-3, with D perhaps TRBD2 (6 bases). Deletions cut 0 bases from V and 2 bases from J, with 19 bases between. The CDR3 extends over 18 amino acids. Germline values: CDR1 SGHNT, CDR2 YYREEE (reference sequence). Here the CDR3 DNA reads TGTGCCAGCAGCTTGGTGGGGTTAGGAGGGTCTCACACAGATACGCAGTATTTT. Translated, it gives CASSLVGLGGSHTDTQYF.

V and J are TRBV5-1 and TRBJ1-5; maybe TRBD1 (5 bases). Trimming pared 0 bases from V and 5 bases from J, leaving 6 bases between. CDR1 and CDR2 from the germline V gene are SGHRS and YFSETQ. The CDR3 has 13 residues. This CDR3 reads CASSLGGDQPQHF. In nucleotides, the CDR3 is TGCGCCAGCAGCTTGGGGGGGGATCAGCCCCAGCATTTT.